This TCR beta chain was captured by sequencing in a study of cytomegalovirus exposure and HLA in healthy donors. The PCR ran on 60 Vbeta and 13 Jbeta primers. Here immunoSEQ multiplex PCR was the method, and the copy in TCRdb shows in-frame clones only, minus some. The table records around 200,000 clones, 60% to 80% of them present only once. Of note for this clone: The antigen is undetermined.

This CDR3 region has 15 residues. Trimming took 0 bases from V and 5 from J; bases not matched to a gene: 3. The germline V gene has CDR1 SEHNR and CDR2 FQNEAQ (reference sequence). Findings of the study overall: Indistinguishable V segments such as TRBV6-2 and TRBV6-3 were excluded. An analysis that came later showed most CMV-associated TCR beta chains appearing HLA-restricted.

The chain recombines TRBV7-9 with TRBJ1-5; 8 bases map to TRBD1. The source is a man younger than 35 in good health and CMV-seronegative. What was sequenced was PBMCs. This CDR3 is CASSLAETGDQPQHF. The CDR3 DNA is TGTGCCAGCAGCTTAGCGGAGACAGGGGATCAGCCCCAGCATTTT.